One sample yielded the 14 T cell receptor beta chains listed below, sequenced in a study of blood T cell repertoires in COVID-19. This table comes from immunoSEQ multiplex PCR, and its TCRdb copy is limited to in-frame clones, with some not included. The sample has a few hundred thousand clones, less than 95% seen once. Sequencing was carried out using PBMCs or T cells enriched from blood (not recorded which). All receptors derive from a man between 18 and 35 years old who had recovered from COVID-19.

The CDR3 here is CASSISRGVNTEAFF. The CDR3 coding sequence is TGTGCCAGTAGTATCTCTCGGGGGGTGAACACTGAAGCTTTCTTT. V usage is TRBV19 and J usage is TRBJ1-1, with a tentative D call TRBD1 (5 bases). The CDR3 has 15 amino acids. Germline lookup yields CDR1 LNHDA and CDR2 SQIVND (reference sequence). Trimming removed 3 bases at V and 0 bases at J, with 11 bases between. Full variable domain (outside the CDR3, taken from reference TRBV19 and TRBJ1-1): DGGITQSPKYLFRKEGQNVTLSCEQNLNHDAMYWYRQDPGQGLRLIYYSQIVNDFQKGDIAEGYSVSREKKESFPLTVTSAQKNPTAFYLCASSISRGVNTEAFFGQGTRLTVV.

The chain carries TRBV6-1 and TRBJ2-7; no firm D call. The V gene lost 2 bases and the J gene lost 0 bases, with 5 bases spanning the gap. The CDR3 spans 13 residues. CDR1 is MNHNS and CDR2 is SASEGT in the germline V gene. This CDR3 is CASSETRSYEQYF. The CDR3 coding sequence is TGTGCCAGCAGTGAAACTCGCTCCTACGAGCAGTACTTC.

The J gene is TRBJ1-1, the V gene TRBV11-2; D ambiguous. Germline loops: CDR1 SGHAT, CDR2 FQNNGV. The CDR3 runs to 14 residues. The V gene lost 2 bases and the J gene lost 5 bases, with 12 bases spanning the gap. CDR3 region: CASSLSPKRTEAFF. CDR3 bases: TGTGCCAGCAGCTTATCTCCAAAGAGAACTGAAGCTTTCTTT.

In DNA, the CDR3 is TGTGCCAGCTCCATGGACAGAACTGAAGCTTTCTTT. Protein: CASSMDRTEAFF. V is TRBV28 and J is TRBJ1-1; tentatively, D is TRBD1 (6 bases). The ends were cut back, 8 bases at V and 5 bases at J, with 12 bases in the middle. The CDR3 is 12 amino acids. Germline CDR1 and CDR2: MDHEN and SYDVKM.

CDR3 bases: TGTGCCAGCAGTTTCTTGGGGGCGAGTCTCTCACCCCTCCACTTT. Translation: CASSFLGASLSPLHF. The J gene is TRBJ1-6, the V gene TRBV28; weak D call: TRBD1 (6 bases). The CDR3 sequence is 15 residues long. V was shortened by 3 bases and J by 10 bases, with 16 bases between the two germline ends. From germline, CDR1 is MDHEN and CDR2 SYDVKM.

This chain joins TRBV3-1 (or the pseudogene TRBV3-2) and TRBJ2-1; 15 positions match TRBD2. This CDR3 is 15 amino acids long. Trimming removed 1 base from V and 11 bases from J; junction bases left unmatched: 3. Germline V lookup: CDR1 LGHDT, CDR2 YNNKEL (reference sequence). CDR3 bases: TGTGCCAGCAGCCAAGCGGGACTAGCGGGGGGCCAGCAGTTCTTC. Residues: CASSQAGLAGGQQFF.

V usage is TRBV14 and J usage is TRBJ1-6; D not resolved. V lost 5 bases, J lost 6 bases, and 11 bases lay in between. Germline CDR1 SGHDN, CDR2 FVKESK. This CDR3 comprises 14 residues. The CDR3 reads CASSLGRANSPLHF. The DNA of the CDR3 is TGTGCCAGCAGCTTGGGGAGGGCTAATTCACCCCTCCACTTT.

This sequence joins TRBV28 and TRBJ2-5, with D maybe TRBD2 (6 bases). Germline V gene data show CDR1 as MDHEN and CDR2 as SYDVKM. The CDR3 extends over 15 amino acids. Trimming left V 6 bases short and J 7 bases short, with 21 bases between. The chain's CDR3 is CASSPPRRGAGTQYF. Written as DNA, the CDR3 is TGTGCCAGCAGCCCCCCGCGGAGGGGAGCGGGGACCCAGTACTTC. Filled out from reference TRBV28 and TRBJ2-5, the complete variable domain reads DVKVTQSSRYLVKRTGEKVFLECVQDMDHENMFWYRQDPGLGLRLIYFSYDVKMKEKGDIPEGYSVSREKKERFSLILESASTNQTSMYLCASSPPRRGAGTQYFGPGTRLLVL.

The gene calls are TRBV11-3 and TRBJ1-2, with D perhaps TRBD1 (6 bases). This CDR3 is 14 amino acids long. Looked up from germline, CDR1 is SGHNT and CDR2 is YENEEA. V shed 3 bases and J shed 1 base, with 9 bases lying between them. Here the CDR3 reads CASSFGGLNYGYTF. CDR3 sequence (DNA): TGTGCCAGCAGCTTCGGGGGGCTTAACTATGGCTACACCTTC.

This clone was recorded once. The chain is built from TRBV19 and TRBJ2-7; 8 bases map to TRBD1. Trimming at V came to 4 bases and at J to 5 bases, leaving 4 bases not matched to a gene. The CDR3 has 13 amino acids. Germline-derived CDR1 and CDR2 are LNHDA and SQIVND (reference sequence). The CDR3 sequence is CASSTGGDDEQYF. The CDR3 bases are TGTGCCAGTAGTACAGGGGGCGACGACGAGCAGTACTTC. Full variable domain (remainder filled in from reference TRBV19 and TRBJ2-7): DGGITQSPKYLFRKEGQNVTLSCEQNLNHDAMYWYRQDPGQGLRLIYYSQIVNDFQKGDIAEGYSVSREKKESFPLTVTSAQKNPTAFYLCASSTGGDDEQYFGPGTRLTVT.

The gene calls are TRBV9 and TRBJ2-4; 9 bases line up with TRBD1. With V trimmed by 0 bases and J by 8 bases, 9 bases remained unmatched. The CDR3 has 16 residues. CDR1 is SGDLS and CDR2 is YYNGEE in the germline V gene. CDR3 sequence reads: CASSVAPGQGSHIQYF. CDR3 nucleotides: TGTGCCAGCAGCGTAGCTCCAGGACAGGGGTCGCACATTCAGTACTTC. Complete variable domain (other parts from reference TRBV9 and TRBJ2-4): DSGVTQTPKHLITATGQRVTLRCSPRSGDLSVYWYQQSLDQGLQFLIQYYNGEERAKGNILERFSAQQFPDLHSELNLSSLELGDSALYFCASSVAPGQGSHIQYFGAGTRLSVL.

The chain employs TRBV11-2 and TRBJ1-1; TRBD1 matches 9 bases. Looked up from germline, CDR1 is SGHAT and CDR2 is FQNNGV. The CDR3 loop spans 15 amino acids. J was trimmed by 4 bases and V by 0 bases; bases with no gene match: 3. The CDR3 sequence is CASSLEDRGSTEAFF. The CDR3 DNA reads TGTGCCAGCAGCTTAGAGGACAGGGGCAGCACTGAAGCTTTCTTT.

This clone was seen a single time. V gene TRBV27 combines with J gene TRBJ2-1; 7 bases agree with TRBD2. V lost 4 bases and J lost 0; bases outside the gene matches: 9. The CDR3 is 17 residues long. Germline V CDR1 and CDR2: MNHEY, SMNVEV (reference sequence). The CDR3 here is CASSSPSLAGSYNEQFF. Here the CDR3 DNA reads TGTGCCAGCAGTTCGCCCTCCTTAGCGGGCTCCTACAATGAGCAGTTCTTC.

The chain joins TRBV3-1 (or the pseudogene TRBV3-2) to TRBJ2-3; TRBD2 agrees at 10 bases. CDR1 LGHDT and CDR2 YNNKEL come from the germline V gene (reference sequence). This CDR3 has 15 residues. Trimming at V came to 1 base and at J to 6 bases, leaving 4 bases not matched to a gene. As DNA, the CDR3 is TGTGCCAGCAGCCAAGGACTAGCGGGCCGGGATACGCAGTATTTT. It translates to CASSQGLAGRDTQYF.